This TCR beta chain was retrieved from a study of T cells after yellow fever vaccination. TCRdb re-called the 5' RACE reads through MiXCR, storing one row per CDR3 protein. The repertoire includes some 350,000 distinct CDR3 sequences, about 4% of them detected once, and around 23% sits in the top ten. This clonotype was seen more than once but under ten times. Germline V gene lookup returns CDR1 SEHNR and CDR2 FQNEAQ (reference sequence). V was trimmed by 1 base and J by 3 bases, leaving 12 bases between them. This CDR3 region has 15 residues. This sequence joins TRBV7-9 and TRBJ1-2; no clear D gene. The input for sequencing was PBMCs, taken 5 days after the yellow fever booster vaccination. The TCR sequence derives from a man between 18 and 35 years old who received the YFV17D yellow fever vaccine. The CDR3 reads CASSLGAGSDYGYTF. CDR3 DNA sequence: TGTGCCAGCAGCTTAGGGGCAGGATCTGACTATGGCTACACCTTC.